Each of the 23 T cell receptor beta chains below was sequenced from the same sample in a study of tumor-infiltrating lymphocytes in primary liver carcinoma. The blood RNA (from unsorted whole blood) was obtained, and germline DNA was also extracted. Total RNA amounting to around 450 ng was the source from which TCR beta cDNA was made with a constant-region primer. It was through three nested multiplex PCR rounds of slightly modified ARM-PCR that TCR beta libraries arose. A C-beta reverse primer and TRBV1-TRBV30 forward primers served in each of the first two PCR rounds, at ten to eleven cycles apiece. TCRdb independently ran MiXCR on the multiplex PCR reads; one entry per CDR3 protein. The table includes about 330,000 distinct CDR3 sequences, roughly two thirds detected once. The material sequenced was peripheral blood. These TCRs come from a man between 40 and 49 years old with primary liver carcinoma and hepatitis B virus infection.

Note on this clonotype: A clone one base away is much larger, so this may be a read error. The chain uses TRBV6-1 and TRBJ2-1; 7 bases line up with TRBD1. Matching the DNA end better, TRBJ2-5 makes the J call doubtful. The germline gives CDR1 MNHNS, CDR2 SASEGT. The CDR3 length is 14 residues. The DNA of the CDR3 is TGTGCCAGCAGTGAAACCGACAGGGTGGAGGCCCAGTACTTC. Its translation is CASSETDRVEAQYF.

The chain has TRBV6-6 and TRBJ2-7; 16 bases fit TRBD2. V was clipped by 6 bases and J by 0 bases; unmatched bases: 11. CDR1 is MNHNY, CDR2 SVGAGI, per germline (reference sequence). The CDR3 extends over 19 amino acids. The CDR3 spells CASSAPPGLAGGSSYEQYF. In nucleotides, the CDR3 is TGTGCCAGCAGCGCACCTCCGGGACTAGCGGGAGGGAGCTCCTACGAGCAGTACTTC.

This clonotype was seen at least ten times. Written as DNA, the CDR3 is TGTGCCAGCAGAACCTTCCGGGGCGGGTCATACCAAGAGACCCAGTACTTC. This translates into CASRTFRGGSYQETQYF. V is TRBV11-2 and J is TRBJ2-5; D could derive from TRBD1 or TRBD2 (5 bases each). CDR3 size: 17 residues. Per the germline V gene, CDR1 is SGHAT and CDR2 is FQNNGV. Trimming pared 6 bases from V and 0 bases from J, leaving 20 bases between. Full variable domain (remainder filled in from reference TRBV11-2 and TRBJ2-5): EAGVAQSPRYKIIEKRQSVAFWCNPISGHATLYWYQQILGQGPKLLIQFQNNGVVDDSQLPKDRFSAERLKGVDSTLKIQPAKLEDSAVYLCASRTFRGGSYQETQYFGPGTRLLVL.

This clonotype was seen more than once but under ten times. The J gene is TRBJ2-1, the V gene TRBV24-1, with D possibly matching TRBD1 (6 bases). The germline gives CDR1 KGHDR, CDR2 SFDVKD. The CDR3 runs 14 residues. Between the trimmed V and J ends, which lost 5 bases and 6 bases, there was a span of 13 bases. DNA of the CDR3: TGTGCCACCAGTGCAGGGGTATTTCGCAATGAGCAGTTCTTC. Protein product: CATSAGVFRNEQFF.

As regards this clonotype: One base away lies a much larger clone, so this may be a sequencing read error. This chain joins TRBV29-1 and TRBJ2-7; no definite D call. The germline CDR1 and CDR2 sequences are SQVTM and ANQGSEA. CDR3 length: 11 amino acids. CDR3 sequence reads: CNVEANYEQYF. As DNA, the CDR3 is TGCAACGTTGAGGCAAACTACGAGCAGTACTTC.

Concerning this clonotype itself: A much larger clonotype is one base distant, so this may be a read error. The chain recombines TRBV6-6 with TRBJ2-3; D is ambiguous. This CDR3 has 13 amino acids. Germline V gives CDR1 MNHNY, CDR2 SVGAGI (reference sequence). In DNA form, the CDR3 reads TGTGCCAGCAGTTACTTAGTAGGAGATGCGCAGTATTTT. As protein: CASSYLVGDAQYF.

The rearrangement joins TRBV11-2 to TRBJ1-1; the D gene is possibly TRBD1 (5 bases). This CDR3 is built from 13 residues. Germline values: CDR1 SGHAT, CDR2 FQNNGV. Between the trimmed V and J ends, which lost 5 bases and 4 bases, there was a span of 11 bases. For the CDR3, the DNA is TGTGCCAGCAGCGTAAAGAGGGGCACTGAAGCTTTCTTT. Translation: CASSVKRGTEAFF.

The gene calls are TRBV5-5 and TRBJ1-1; D may be TRBD1 (5 bases). The V gene's germline CDR1 is SGHKS and CDR2 YYEKEE (reference sequence). This CDR3 spans 15 amino acids. Trimming removed 3 bases at V and 6 bases at J, with 18 bases between. CDR3 sequence: CASSSKWGGDAEAFF. The CDR3 coding sequence is TGTGCCAGCAGCTCGAAGTGGGGTGGGGACGCTGAAGCTTTCTTT. Full variable domain (remainder filled in from reference TRBV5-5 and TRBJ1-1): DAGVTQSPTHLIKTRGQQVTLRCSPISGHKSVSWYQQVLGQGPQFIFQYYEKEERGRGNFPDRFSARQFPNYSSELNVNALLLGDSALYLCASSSKWGGDAEAFFGQGTRLTVV.

This clonotype was picked up many times. The chain combines TRBV4-3 with TRBJ2-7, with D possibly matching TRBD1 (6 bases). Germline-derived CDR1 and CDR2 are LGHNA and YSLEER. The CDR3 runs 16 residues. V was clipped by 4 bases and J by 2 bases, with 18 bases between them. The CDR3 DNA follows: TGCGCCAGCAGCCTCCAACCCGCAGGGGTCCCCTACGAGCAGTACTTC. This codes for CASSLQPAGVPYEQYF.

The table lists this clonotype with a few counts. V is TRBV6-2 or TRBV6-3 and J is TRBJ2-1; D call uncertain. V was cut by 6 bases and J by 1 base, with 19 bases left in between. The germline CDR1 and CDR2 sequences are MNHEY and SVGEGT. The CDR3 has 17 residues. Here the CDR3 reads CASSQGLGSSSYNEQFF. CDR3 in DNA: TGTGCCAGCAGCCAAGGCCTGGGTAGCTCGTCCTACAATGAGCAGTTCTTC.

V gene TRBV29-1 combines with J gene TRBJ2-7, with 9 bases fitting TRBD1. The CDR3 is 13 amino acids. Germline lookup yields CDR1 SQVTM and CDR2 ANQGSEA. V was clipped by 7 bases and J by 10 bases; unmatched bases: 14. CDR3 region: CSAVGQGSPSQYF. DNA for the CDR3: TGCAGCGCTGTGGGACAGGGAAGCCCCTCCCAGTACTTC.

In the case of this clonotype: One end of the junction fails to match germline, which may point to a read error. The chain recombines TRBV12-3 or TRBV12-4 with TRBJ2-1; TRBD1 is a possible D gene (7 bases). This CDR3 has 13 residues. CDR3 in amino acids: CASSPATGTERFF. The CDR3 DNA reads TGTGCCAGCAGTCCAGCGACAGGGACTGAGCGGTTCTTC.

This clonotype was counted between two and nine times. The germline gene is not matched at one end of the junction; a read error may be the cause. CDR3 nucleotides: TGTGCCAGCAGTTCGCCAGGGTCAGGGTACGAACAGTACTTC. Protein sequence: CASSSPGSGYEQYF. The rearrangement joins TRBV6-2 or TRBV6-3 to TRBJ2-7; the D gene is possibly TRBD1 (5 bases). The CDR3 loop spans 14 amino acids. Germline CDR1 reads MNHEY; CDR2 reads SVGEGT.

As concerns this clonotype: At one end the junction does not follow the germline gene, possibly because of a read error. The rearrangement joins TRBV4-2 to TRBJ1-1; tentatively, D is TRBD1 (6 bases). This CDR3 is built from 15 residues. Germline CDR1 reads LGHNA; CDR2 reads YNFKEQ. The CDR3 nucleotides are TGTGCCAGCAGCCAGGCCCGGGGGCGAGGGACTGGAGCTTTCTTT. This encodes CASSQARGRGTGAFF.

V and J are TRBV18 and TRBJ1-5; D not resolved. Germline lookup yields CDR1 KGHSH and CDR2 LQKENI. This CDR3 comprises 12 residues. Trimming took off 3 bases at V and 7 bases at J, with 7 bases between the two ends. The CDR3 loop reads CASSPGVQPQHF. The CDR3 DNA follows: TGTGCCAGCTCACCCGGCGTCCAGCCCCAGCATTTT.

On this clonotype: Given a much more abundant clone one base away, this may be a read error. The chain couples TRBV6-1 to TRBJ2-3; 9 positions agree with TRBD2. The CDR3 is 16 amino acids. Germline V gives CDR1 MNHNS, CDR2 SASEGT. V lost 7 bases and J lost 7; bases outside the gene matches: 15. The CDR3 nucleotides read TGTGCCAGCATTGAGTTTGGTCTAGCGGGACGAAATACGCAGTATTTT. Translated, it gives CASIEFGLAGRNTQYF.

Worth noting for this clonotype: An end of the junction differs from the germline gene, which may be a read error. V is TRBV11-2 and J is TRBJ2-3; D uncertain. From germline, CDR1 is SGHAT and CDR2 FQNNGV. The CDR3 totals 16 residues. CDR3 protein: CASSDRVTDHTDTQYF. CDR3 DNA: TGCGCCAGCAGCGACCGCGTGACGGACCACACAGATACGCAGTATTTT.

This clonotype has ten or more counts. This rearrangement joins TRBV11-2 to TRBJ2-1; 11 bases are a match to TRBD2. The V gene's germline CDR1 is SGHAT and CDR2 FQNNGV. CDR3 length equals 15 residues. After removal of 8 bases from V and 6 bases from J, the junction contained 9 bases not matched to a gene. Here the CDR3 reads CASVHTSGSFNEQFF. CDR3 sequence (DNA): TGTGCCAGCGTACACACTAGCGGGAGCTTCAATGAGCAGTTCTTC. The whole variable domain, remainder taken from reference TRBV11-2 and TRBJ2-1, is EAGVAQSPRYKIIEKRQSVAFWCNPISGHATLYWYQQILGQGPKLLIQFQNNGVVDDSQLPKDRFSAERLKGVDSTLKIQPAKLEDSAVYLCASVHTSGSFNEQFFGPGTRLTVL.

The table lists this clonotype with a count of one. One junction end does not reproduce the germline sequence, and a read error may be involved. The chain links TRBV11-2 to TRBJ2-7; TRBD1 matches at 9 bases. The CDR3 consists of 15 residues. CDR1 and CDR2 (germline): SGHAT, FQNNGV. DNA for the CDR3: TGTGCCGGCTGTTCGGGGACAGGGATCTCCTACGAGCAGCACTTC. Amino acid sequence: CAGCSGTGISYEQHF. Full variable domain (rest looked up from reference TRBV11-2 and TRBJ2-7): EAGVAQSPRYKIIEKRQSVAFWCNPISGHATLYWYQQILGQGPKLLIQFQNNGVVDDSQLPKDRFSAERLKGVDSTLKIQPAKLEDSAVYLCAGCSGTGISYEQHFGPGTRLTVT.

On this clonotype itself: The germline gene is not matched at one end of the junction; a read error may be the cause. The chain carries TRBV11-2 and TRBJ2-7, with 12 nucleotides matching TRBD2. The CDR3 totals 17 residues. CDR1 is SGHAT, CDR2 FQNNGV, per germline. The CDR3 is CASSLDLGRLAGDERYF. CDR3 nucleotide sequence: TGTGCCAGTAGCTTAGATTTAGGTCGACTAGCGGGAGACGAGCGGTACTTC.

This clonotype was detected ten times or more. The chain recombines TRBV11-2 with TRBJ2-7; 8 bases line up with TRBD1. The CDR3 runs 15 residues. Per germline, CDR1 SGHAT and CDR2 FQNNGV. Trimming cost V 2 bases and J 5 bases; bases outside gene matches: 8. Here the CDR3 reads CASSLSPGQADEQYF. CDR3 DNA: TGTGCCAGCAGCTTATCCCCGGGACAGGCGGACGAGCAGTACTTC.

This clonotype appeared many times. The chain carries TRBV11-2 and TRBJ2-3, with 7 positions matching TRBD1. V trimming: 5 bases; J trimming: 3 bases; junction bases outside the gene matches: 14. The germline CDR1 and CDR2 sequences are SGHAT and FQNNGV. This CDR3 comprises 17 residues. The DNA of the CDR3 is TGTGCCAGCAGCGCGTCAGGGGGTGCCGGAATGACAGATACGCAGTATTTT. Translation: CASSASGGAGMTDTQYF.

Regarding this clonotype: The junction differs from germline at one of its ends, possibly a read error. The rearrangement uses TRBV11-2 and TRBJ1-1; D gene unclear. CDR3 length: 12 amino acids. The germline CDR1 and CDR2 sequences are SGHAT and FQNNGV. CDR3 amino acids: CASSRTVSEAFF. CDR3 DNA: TGTGCCAGCAGCCGTACAGTATCTGAAGCCTTCTTT. The variable domain in full, completed from reference TRBV11-2 and TRBJ1-1, reads EAGVAQSPRYKIIEKRQSVAFWCNPISGHATLYWYQQILGQGPKLLIQFQNNGVVDDSQLPKDRFSAERLKGVDSTLKIQPAKLEDSAVYLCASSRTVSEAFFGQGTRLTVV.